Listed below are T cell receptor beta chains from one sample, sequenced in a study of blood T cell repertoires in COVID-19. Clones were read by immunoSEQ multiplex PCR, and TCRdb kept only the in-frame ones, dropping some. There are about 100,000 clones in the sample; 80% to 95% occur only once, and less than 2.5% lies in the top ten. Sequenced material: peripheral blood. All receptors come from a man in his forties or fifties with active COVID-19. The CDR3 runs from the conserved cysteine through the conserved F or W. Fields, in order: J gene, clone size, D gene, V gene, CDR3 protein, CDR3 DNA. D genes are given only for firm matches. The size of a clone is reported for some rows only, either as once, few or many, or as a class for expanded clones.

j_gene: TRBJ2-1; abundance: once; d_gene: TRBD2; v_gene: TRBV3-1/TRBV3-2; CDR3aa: CASSRRTSGGAAGEQFF; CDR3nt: TGTGCCAGCAGCCGTAGGACTAGCGGGGGGGCCGCAGGTGAGCAGTTCTTC
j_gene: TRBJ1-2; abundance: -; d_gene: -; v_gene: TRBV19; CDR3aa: CASSRASGTNYGYTF; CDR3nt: TGTGCCAGTAGTAGAGCCTCCGGGACAAACTATGGCTACACCTTC
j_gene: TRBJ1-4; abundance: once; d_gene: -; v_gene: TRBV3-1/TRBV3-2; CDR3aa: CASSQAGKHNEKLFF; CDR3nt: TGTGCCAGCAGCCAAGCAGGCAAACATAATGAAAAACTGTTTTTT
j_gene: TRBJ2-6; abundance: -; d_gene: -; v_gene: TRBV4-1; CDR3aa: CASSPYRDRPSGANVLTF; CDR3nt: TGCGCCAGCAGCCCCTACAGGGACCGGCCGTCTGGGGCCAACGTCCTGACTTTC
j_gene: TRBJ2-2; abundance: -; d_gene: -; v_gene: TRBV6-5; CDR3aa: CASSRGETTGELFF; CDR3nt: TGTGCCAGCAGTCGGGGAGAGACGACCGGGGAGCTGTTTTTT
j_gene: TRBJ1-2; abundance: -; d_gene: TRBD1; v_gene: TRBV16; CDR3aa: CASSQSHRGRGGYTF; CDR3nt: TGTGCCAGCAGCCAATCCCACAGGGGGCGCGGTGGCTACACCTTC
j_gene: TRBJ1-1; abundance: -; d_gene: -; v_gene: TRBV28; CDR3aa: CASSLGRGTEAFF; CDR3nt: TGTGCCAGCAGTTTAGGCAGGGGCACTGAAGCTTTCTTT
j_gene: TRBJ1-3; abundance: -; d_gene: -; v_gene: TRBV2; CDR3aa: CASEFLRGGNTIYF; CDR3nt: TGTGCCAGCGAATTTCTTCGGGGTGGAAACACCATATATTTT
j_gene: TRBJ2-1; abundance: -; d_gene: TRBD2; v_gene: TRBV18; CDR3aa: CASSPPERSGGSYNEQFF; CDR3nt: TGTGCCAGCTCACCACCCGAACGGAGCGGGGGCTCCTACAATGAGCAGTTCTTC
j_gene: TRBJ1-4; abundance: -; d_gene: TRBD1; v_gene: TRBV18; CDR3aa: CASSPMGTVNEKLFF; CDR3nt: TGTGCCAGCTCACCAATGGGGACAGTAAATGAAAAACTGTTTTTT
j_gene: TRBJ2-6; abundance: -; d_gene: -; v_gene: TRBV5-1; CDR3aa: CASSGEIGANVLTF; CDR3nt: TGCGCCAGCAGCGGAGAAATTGGGGCCAACGTCCTGACTTTC
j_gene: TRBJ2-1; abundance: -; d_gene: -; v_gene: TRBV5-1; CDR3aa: CASSLDVADYNEQFF; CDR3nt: TGCGCCAGCAGCTTGGACGTAGCGGACTACAATGAGCAGTTCTTC
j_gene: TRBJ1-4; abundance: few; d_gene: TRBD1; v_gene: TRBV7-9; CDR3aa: CASSYQGAATELFF; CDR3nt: TGTGCCAGCAGCTACCAGGGGGCCGCGACGGAACTGTTTTTT
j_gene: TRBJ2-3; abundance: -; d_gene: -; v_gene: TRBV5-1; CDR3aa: CASSFGVTSQRSTDTQYF; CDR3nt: TGCGCCAGCAGCTTCGGGGTGACTAGTCAAAGAAGCACAGATACGCAGTATTTT
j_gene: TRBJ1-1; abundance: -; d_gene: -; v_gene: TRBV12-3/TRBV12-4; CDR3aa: CASTVNTEAFF; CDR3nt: TGTGCCAGCACGGTGAACACTGAAGCTTTCTTT
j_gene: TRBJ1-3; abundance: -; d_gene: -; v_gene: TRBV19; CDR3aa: CASIAGTSFLSGNTIYF; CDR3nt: TGTGCCAGTATTGCCGGGACAAGTTTTCTCTCTGGAAACACCATATATTTT